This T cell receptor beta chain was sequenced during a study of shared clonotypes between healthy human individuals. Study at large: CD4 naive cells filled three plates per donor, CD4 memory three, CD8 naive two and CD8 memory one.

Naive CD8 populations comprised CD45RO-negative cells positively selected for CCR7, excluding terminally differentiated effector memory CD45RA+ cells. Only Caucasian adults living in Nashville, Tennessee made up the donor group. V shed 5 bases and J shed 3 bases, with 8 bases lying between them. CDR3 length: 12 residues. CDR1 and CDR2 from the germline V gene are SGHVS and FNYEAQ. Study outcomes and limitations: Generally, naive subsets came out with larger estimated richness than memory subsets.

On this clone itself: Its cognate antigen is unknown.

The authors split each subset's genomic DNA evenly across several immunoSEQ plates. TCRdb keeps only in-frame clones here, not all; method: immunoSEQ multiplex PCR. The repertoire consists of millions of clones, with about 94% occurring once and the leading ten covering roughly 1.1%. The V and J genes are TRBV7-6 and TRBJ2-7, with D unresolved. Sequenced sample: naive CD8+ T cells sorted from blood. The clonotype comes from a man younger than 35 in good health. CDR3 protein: CASSPNFYEQYF. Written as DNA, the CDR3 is TGTGCCAGCAGCCCTAACTTCTACGAGCAGTACTTC. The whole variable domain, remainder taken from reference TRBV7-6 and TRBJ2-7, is GAGVSQSPRYKVTKRGQDVALRCDPISGHVSLYWYRQALGQGPEFLTYFNYEAQQDKSGLPNDRFSAERPEGSISTLTIQRTEQRDSAMYRCASSPNFYEQYFGPGTRLTVT.